One sample yielded the 14 T cell receptor beta chains listed below, sequenced in a study of cytomegalovirus exposure and HLA in healthy donors. This table comes from immunoSEQ multiplex PCR, and its TCRdb copy is limited to in-frame clones, with some not included. The sample carries over 100,000 clones, roughly 87% recorded once. Sequences were obtained from PBMCs. These receptors were collected from a woman aged 18-35 years in good health and CMV-seronegative.

This chain connects TRBV6-1 to TRBJ2-7, with D possibly TRBD1 on 6 matching bases. The CDR3 is 15 amino acids. V lost 6 bases to trimming and J lost 2 bases, with 17 bases between them. The germline CDR1 and CDR2 sequences are MNHNS and SASEGT. The CDR3: CASRHRDTGTYEQYF. The DNA of the CDR3 is TGTGCCAGCAGGCACCGGGACACCGGAACCTACGAGCAGTACTTC.

The V and J genes are TRBV29-1 and TRBJ1-5; TRBD1 agrees at 12 bases. CDR1 is SQVTM, CDR2 ANQGSEA, per germline. The V and J ends lost 4 bases and 6 bases, in that order; junction bases with no gene match: 7. The CDR3 covers 15 residues. The CDR3 protein is CSVGSGTGGGQPQHF. The DNA of the CDR3 is TGCAGCGTTGGGTCCGGGACAGGGGGCGGTCAGCCCCAGCATTTT.

The J gene is TRBJ1-2, the V gene TRBV18; 7 bases fit TRBD1. Germline V gives CDR1 KGHSH, CDR2 LQKENI. This CDR3 has 15 residues. Trimming removed 2 bases from V and 4 bases from J; junction bases left unmatched: 7. For the CDR3, the DNA is TGTGCCAGCTCACCAACGGAGGGGGCCGGCTATGGCTACACCTTC. Translated, it gives CASSPTEGAGYGYTF.

This sequence joins TRBV4-1 and TRBJ2-7, with a possible D match to TRBD2 (6 bases). The CDR3 covers 14 residues. In germline, CDR1 is MGHRA, CDR2 YSYEKL. Deletions cut 2 bases from V and 11 bases from J, with 19 bases between. The CDR3 nucleotides read TGCGCCAGCAGCCAACACGGGACTCGGCGGACGAAGTACTTC. Translated, it gives CASSQHGTRRTKYF.

This chain connects TRBV10-3 to TRBJ1-3; 10 bases line up with TRBD1. Trimming removed 3 bases from V and 0 bases from J; junction bases left unmatched: 8. From germline, CDR1 is ENHRY and CDR2 SYGVKD. This CDR3 contains 18 residues. The CDR3 is CAISDNFGTGDSGNTIYF. The DNA of the CDR3 is TGTGCCATCAGTGATAACTTCGGGACAGGGGACTCTGGAAACACCATATATTTT.

The chain carries TRBV5-8 and TRBJ1-2; weak D call: TRBD1 (5 bases). In germline, CDR1 is SGHTS, CDR2 YDEGEE. Trimming left V 0 bases short and J 3 bases short, with 6 bases between. The CDR3 spans 13 residues. CDR3 loop: CASSLEGDYGYTF. The CDR3 region has the DNA TGTGCCAGCAGCTTGGAAGGGGACTATGGCTACACCTTC.

V gene TRBV28 combines with J gene TRBJ2-1; 7 nucleotides match TRBD1. The V gene end was trimmed by 10 bases and the J gene end by 0 bases; junction bases not matched to a gene: 12. Germline assignment: CDR1 MDHEN and CDR2 SYDVKM. The CDR3 spans 16 residues. CDR3 sequence: CATLGRDSHSYNEQFF. The DNA for the CDR3 is TGTGCCACCTTGGGCCGGGACAGCCACTCCTACAATGAGCAGTTCTTC.

The rearrangement uses TRBV11-2 and TRBJ2-5; TRBD1 aligns across 8 bases. V lost 5 bases to trimming and J lost 5 bases; unmatched junction nucleotides: 4. The CDR3 covers 13 residues. Germline V gene data show CDR1 as SGHAT and CDR2 as FQNNGV. CDR3 region: CASSPRTGETQYF. The CDR3 coding sequence is TGTGCCAGCAGCCCTAGGACAGGGGAGACCCAGTACTTC.

This clone was picked up one time. The chain has TRBV27 and TRBJ1-2; TRBD1 might be the D (5 bases). V was cut by 2 bases and J by 3 bases, with 13 bases left in between. This CDR3 is built from 15 residues. CDR1 is MNHEY, CDR2 SMNVEV, per germline (reference sequence). The CDR3 DNA reads TGTGCCAGCAGTTTAAATTGGGGCAGCGACTATGGCTACACCTTC. Amino acid sequence: CASSLNWGSDYGYTF.

The sample holds one count of this clone. The chain employs TRBV7-9 and TRBJ1-1; 9 bases align to TRBD1. Trimming took 4 bases from V and 11 from J; bases not matched to a gene: 11. The germline V gene has CDR1 SEHNR and CDR2 FQNEAQ (reference sequence). The CDR3 spans 14 residues. CDR3 amino acids: CASSSPGQGARAFF. The CDR3 DNA reads TGTGCCAGCAGCTCACCGGGACAGGGAGCTCGGGCTTTCTTT.

The V and J genes are TRBV11-3 and TRBJ2-7; the match to TRBD1 covers 9 bases. Germline loops: CDR1 SGHNT, CDR2 YENEEA. Unmatched junction bases numbered 9, after V lost 5 bases and J lost 10 bases. The CDR3 is 13 amino acids. The CDR3 DNA follows: TGTGCCAGCAGCAGAAGGGACAGGGATACTCAGTACTTC. Protein product: CASSRRDRDTQYF.

V and J are TRBV5-4 and TRBJ2-5, with 8 bases matching TRBD1. The CDR3 is made up of 15 amino acids. Per germline, CDR1 SGHNT and CDR2 YYREEE (reference sequence). The V gene end was trimmed by 2 bases and the J gene end by 3 bases; junction bases not matched to a gene: 6. In DNA, the CDR3 is TGTGCCAGCAGCTTTAGGGGGACAGGAGAAGAGACCCAGTACTTC. Translated, it gives CASSFRGTGEETQYF.

Only a few counts were recorded for this clone. J is TRBJ1-1 and V is TRBV6-5; 10 bases are shared with TRBD1. The CDR3 contains 14 residues. V lost 5 bases, J lost 3 bases, and 3 bases stayed unmatched. CDR1 is MNHEY, CDR2 SVGAGI, per germline. The CDR3 DNA reads as TGTGCCAGCAGTGGGGGGACAGGGGACACTGAAGCTTTCTTT. This translates into CASSGGTGDTEAFF.

V gene TRBV2 combines with J gene TRBJ2-5, with a weak D call TRBD2 (6 bases). The CDR3 spans 13 residues. Looked up from germline, CDR1 is SNHLY and CDR2 is FYNNEI. V shed 8 bases and J shed 0 bases, with 10 bases lying between them. The CDR3 protein is CASFRDYQETQYF. In DNA form, the CDR3 reads TGTGCCAGCTTCCGGGACTACCAAGAGACCCAGTACTTC.